What follows describes a single TCR beta chain. The sample comes from a study of shared clonotypes between healthy human individuals. Across the study: For every donor, three CD4 naive, three CD4 memory, two CD8 naive and one CD8 memory plates were used.

The assay used deep level. Per the authors' pipeline: Filtering was not the same, since immunoSEQ gave junction-only sequences without quality scores. Repertoires were generated with immunoSEQ multiplex PCR, while TCRdb's copy carries only in-frame clones and drops some. For V, J and clone size, that table is used; D and trimming come from the DNA. The data show about 380,000 clones, with around 96% seen just once and about 0.32% held by the top ten. Germline V gives CDR1 MDHEN, CDR2 SYDVKM. V lost 6 bases to trimming and J lost 0 bases, with 18 bases between them. CDR3 length: 16 residues. The sample taken for sequencing was memory CD8+ T cells sorted from blood. The subset denotes: CD45RO+ cells pooled with CCR7-negative TemRA cells. The source is a man aged 25 to 40 in good health. The chain has TRBV28 and TRBJ2-7, with D possibly being TRBD1 (6 bases). CDR3 DNA: TGTGCCAGCAGCTCCCCCGGACAGCGGAGCTCCTACGAGCAGTACTTC. It translates to CASSSPGQRSSYEQYF.